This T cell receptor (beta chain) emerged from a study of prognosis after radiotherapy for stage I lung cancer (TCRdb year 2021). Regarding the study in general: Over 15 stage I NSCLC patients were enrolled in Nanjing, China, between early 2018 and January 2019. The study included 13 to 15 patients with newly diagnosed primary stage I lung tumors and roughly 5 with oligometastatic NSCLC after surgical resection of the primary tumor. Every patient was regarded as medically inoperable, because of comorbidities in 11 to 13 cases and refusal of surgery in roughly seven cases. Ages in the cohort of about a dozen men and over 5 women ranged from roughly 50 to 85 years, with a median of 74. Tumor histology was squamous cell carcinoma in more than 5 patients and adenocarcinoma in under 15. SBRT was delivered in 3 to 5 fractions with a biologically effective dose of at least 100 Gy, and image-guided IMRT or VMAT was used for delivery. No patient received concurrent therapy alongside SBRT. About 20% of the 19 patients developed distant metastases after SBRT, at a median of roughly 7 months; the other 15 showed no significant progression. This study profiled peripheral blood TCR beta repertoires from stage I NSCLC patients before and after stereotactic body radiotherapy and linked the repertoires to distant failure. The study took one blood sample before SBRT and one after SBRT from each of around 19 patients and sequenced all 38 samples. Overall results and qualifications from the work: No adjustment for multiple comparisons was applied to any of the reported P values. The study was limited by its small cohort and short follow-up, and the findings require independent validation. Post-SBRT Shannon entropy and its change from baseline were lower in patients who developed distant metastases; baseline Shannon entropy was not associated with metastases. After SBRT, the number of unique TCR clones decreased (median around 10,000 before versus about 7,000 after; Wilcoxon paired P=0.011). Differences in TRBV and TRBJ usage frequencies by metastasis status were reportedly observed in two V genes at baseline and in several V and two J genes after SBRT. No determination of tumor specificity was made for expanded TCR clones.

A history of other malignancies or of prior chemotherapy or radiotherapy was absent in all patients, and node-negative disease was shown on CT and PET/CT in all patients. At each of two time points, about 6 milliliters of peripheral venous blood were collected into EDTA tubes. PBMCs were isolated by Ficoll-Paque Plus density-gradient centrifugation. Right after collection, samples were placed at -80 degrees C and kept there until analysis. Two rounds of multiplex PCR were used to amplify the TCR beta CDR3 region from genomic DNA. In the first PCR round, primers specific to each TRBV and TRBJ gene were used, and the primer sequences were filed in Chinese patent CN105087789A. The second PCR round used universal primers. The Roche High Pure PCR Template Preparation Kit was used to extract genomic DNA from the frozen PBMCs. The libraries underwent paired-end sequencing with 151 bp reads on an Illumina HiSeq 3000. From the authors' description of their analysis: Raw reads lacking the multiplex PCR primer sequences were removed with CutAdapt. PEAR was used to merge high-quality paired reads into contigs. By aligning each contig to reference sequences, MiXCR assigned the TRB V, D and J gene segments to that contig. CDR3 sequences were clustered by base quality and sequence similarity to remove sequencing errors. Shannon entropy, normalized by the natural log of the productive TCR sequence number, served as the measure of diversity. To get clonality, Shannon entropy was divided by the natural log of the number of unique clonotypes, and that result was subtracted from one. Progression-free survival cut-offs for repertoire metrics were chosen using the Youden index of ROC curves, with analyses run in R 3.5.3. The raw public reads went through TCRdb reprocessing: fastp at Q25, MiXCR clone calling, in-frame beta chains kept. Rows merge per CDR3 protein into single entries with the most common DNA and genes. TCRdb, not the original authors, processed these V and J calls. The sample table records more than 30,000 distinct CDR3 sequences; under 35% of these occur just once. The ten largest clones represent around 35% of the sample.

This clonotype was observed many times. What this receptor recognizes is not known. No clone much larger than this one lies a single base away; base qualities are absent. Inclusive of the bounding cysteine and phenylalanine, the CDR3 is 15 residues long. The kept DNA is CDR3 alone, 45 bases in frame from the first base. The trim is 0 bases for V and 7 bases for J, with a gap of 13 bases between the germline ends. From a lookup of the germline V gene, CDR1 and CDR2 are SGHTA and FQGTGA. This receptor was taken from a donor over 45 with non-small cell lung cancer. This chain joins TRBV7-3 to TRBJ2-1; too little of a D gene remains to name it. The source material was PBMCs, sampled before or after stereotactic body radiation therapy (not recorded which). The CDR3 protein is CASSLTRTRRNEQFF. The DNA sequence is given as TGTGCCAGCAGCTTAACGCGAACTCGCCGGAATGAGCAGTTCTTC.